The rows below give T cell receptor beta chains drawn from one sample of a study of shared clonotypes between healthy human individuals. Produced via immunoSEQ multiplex PCR; TCRdb's table is partial and in-frame only. The sample has around 620,000 clones, approximately 95% seen once; the top ten hold approximately 0.11%. Specimen: naive CD8+ T cells sorted from blood. The receptors shown here come from a woman between 25 and 40 years old in good health. Both conserved end residues are part of each CDR3. Fields, in order: D gene, clone size, J gene, V gene, CDR3 DNA, CDR3 protein. A D gene is named only where the DNA matches it firmly. Rows may omit the clone size; those that give it use once, few, many or a size class.

>NA|once|TRBJ2-7|TRBV7-9
TGTGCCAGCAGATCTGACATAGCCTACGAGCAGTACTTC
CASRSDIAYEQYF
>TRBD1|NA|TRBJ1-1|TRBV27
TGTGCCAGCAGTCCTAGACAGGGCCCCAACACTGAAGCCTTCTTT
CASSPRQGPNTEAFF
>NA|NA|TRBJ2-1|TRBV15
TGTGCCACCAGCAGAGGCCTCGGGGCTTTTCCTGACAATGAGCAGTTCTTC
CATSRGLGAFPDNEQFF
>TRBD1|NA|TRBJ2-5|TRBV19
TGTGCCAGTAGTAGAAGACAGGGGATTAGAGAGACCCAGTACTTC
CASSRRQGIRETQYF
>TRBD2|NA|TRBJ2-5|TRBV28
TGTGCCAGCAGTTTAGTTTTCCCTAGCGGACAAAAAGAGACCCAGTACTTC
CASSLVFPSGQKETQYF
>NA|NA|TRBJ2-1|TRBV14
TGTGCCAGCAGCCAATCTGTTTACAATGAGCAGTTCTTC
CASSQSVYNEQFF
>NA|NA|TRBJ2-7|TRBV5-4
TGTGCCAGCAGCTCGATAGACAGCTACTACGAGCAGTACTTC
CASSSIDSYYEQYF
>NA|NA|TRBJ1-5|TRBV11-2
TGTGCCAGCAGCTTGATTTCCGGCGGGGATCAGCCCCAGCATTTT
CASSLISGGDQPQHF
>TRBD2|NA|TRBJ2-7|TRBV4-1
TGCGCCAGCAGCCGTATTTCCGGGACTAGCGGTGACACCGAGCAGTACTTC
CASSRISGTSGDTEQYF
>NA|NA|TRBJ2-1|TRBV11-2
TGTGCCAGCAGGACTTTGGGGACCCCGGATGAGCAGTTCTTC
CASRTLGTPDEQFF
>NA|NA|TRBJ2-1|TRBV9
TGTGCCAGCAGCGTAGACAGGGACAATGAGCAGTTCTTC
CASSVDRDNEQFF
>TRBD2|NA|TRBJ2-3|TRBV29-1
TGCAGCGTTGAGGCGGGAGCGGCCGAGAAGTATTTT
CSVEAGAAEKYF
>NA|NA|TRBJ1-5|TRBV11-2
TGTGCCAGCAGCTTATCCCACGGGAGCAATCAGCCCCAGCATTTT
CASSLSHGSNQPQHF
>NA|NA|TRBJ2-3|TRBV7-9
TGTGCCAGCAGCTTATATACAGATACGCAGTATTTT
CASSLYTDTQYF
>TRBD2|NA|TRBJ2-3|TRBV5-4
TGTGCCAGCAGCGAACGACTAGCGGGAGAAGATACGCAGTATTTT
CASSERLAGEDTQYF
>NA|NA|TRBJ1-2|TRBV28
TGTGCCAGCAGCTTCCGGGGCCCTGCCTATGGCTACACCTTC
CASSFRGPAYGYTF
>TRBD1|NA|TRBJ2-7|TRBV25-1
TGTGCCAGCAGTGAATATGGGACAGGGCCCTACGAGCAGTACTTC
CASSEYGTGPYEQYF
>NA|NA|TRBJ2-5|TRBV7-6
TGTGCCAGCAGCCCCGGGGCAGGGGATGAGCAGTACTTC
CASSPGAGDEQYF
>TRBD1|NA|TRBJ2-7|TRBV2
TGTGCCAGCCTCAAGGGCCAGGGGGCCTACGAGCAGTACTTC
CASLKGQGAYEQYF
>TRBD2|NA|TRBJ2-7|TRBV27
TGTGCCAGCAGCCCCGGGACTAGCCTCTACGAGCAGTACTTC
CASSPGTSLYEQYF
>TRBD1|once|TRBJ1-1|TRBV19
TGTGCCAGCAGTGGGACAGAGAACACTGAAGCTTTCTTT
CASSGTENTEAFF
>NA|NA|TRBJ2-1|TRBV7-6
TGTGCCAGCAGCTTAGCGGGGAGCTCCTACAATGAGCAGTTCTTC
CASSLAGSSYNEQFF
>TRBD1|NA|TRBJ2-7|TRBV6-1
TGTGCCAGCAGTGAAGCAGGGACAGGGTTTCCCTACGAGCAGTACTTC
CASSEAGTGFPYEQYF
>TRBD1|NA|TRBJ1-1|TRBV19
TGTGCCAGTAGTATAAGGGGGCAGAACACTGAAGCTTTCTTT
CASSIRGQNTEAFF
>NA|NA|TRBJ2-1|TRBV27
TGTGCCAGCAGTCCGGCGGTCTCCTACAATGAGCAGTTCTTC
CASSPAVSYNEQFF
>NA|NA|TRBJ2-2|TRBV19
TGTGCCAGTAGTTTCGTCGAATCCGGGGAGCTGTTTTTT
CASSFVESGELFF
>NA|NA|TRBJ1-2|TRBV28
TGTGCCAGCAGTTTATCGGCAGGCTATGGCTACACCTTC
CASSLSAGYGYTF
>TRBD2|NA|TRBJ2-3|TRBV6-1
TGTGCCAGCAGTGAGTTAACTAGCGGGAGCCACCCAGATACGCAGTATTTT
CASSELTSGSHPDTQYF
>NA|NA|TRBJ2-2|TRBV28
TGTGCCAGCAGTTCCTCTTGGCTAGCGCTCACCGGGGAGCTGTTTTTT
CASSSSWLALTGELFF